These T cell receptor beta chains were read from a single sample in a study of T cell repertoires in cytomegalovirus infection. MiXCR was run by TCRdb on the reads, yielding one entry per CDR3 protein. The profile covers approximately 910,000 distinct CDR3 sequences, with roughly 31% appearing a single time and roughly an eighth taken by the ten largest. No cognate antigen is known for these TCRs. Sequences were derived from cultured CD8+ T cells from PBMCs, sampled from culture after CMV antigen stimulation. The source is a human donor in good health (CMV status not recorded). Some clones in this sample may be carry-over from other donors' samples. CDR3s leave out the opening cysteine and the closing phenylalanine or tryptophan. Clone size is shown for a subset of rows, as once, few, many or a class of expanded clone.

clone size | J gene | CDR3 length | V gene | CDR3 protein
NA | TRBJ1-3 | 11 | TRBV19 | ASTNPSGNTIY
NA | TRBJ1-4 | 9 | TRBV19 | ASSGFEELF
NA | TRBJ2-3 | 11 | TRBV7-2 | ASSFQLGGGGY
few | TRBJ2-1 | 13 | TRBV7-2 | ASSLWDRIYNEQF
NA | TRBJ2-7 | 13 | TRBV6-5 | ASSYGDSSSYEQY
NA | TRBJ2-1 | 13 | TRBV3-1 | ASSQDTAGYNEQF
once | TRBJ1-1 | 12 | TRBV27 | ASSFGMVSTEAF
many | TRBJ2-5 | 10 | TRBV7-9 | ATSGGGETQY
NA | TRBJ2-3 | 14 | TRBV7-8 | ASSLRRGGLVDTQY
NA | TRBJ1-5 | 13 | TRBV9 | ASSGEGGNNQPQH
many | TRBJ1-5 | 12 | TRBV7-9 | ASSLEGGNQPQH
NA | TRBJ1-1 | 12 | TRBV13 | ASSPQRRNTEAF
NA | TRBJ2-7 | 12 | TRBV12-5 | ASGTGGPSYEQY
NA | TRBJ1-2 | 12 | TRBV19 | ASSIDPGAHGYT
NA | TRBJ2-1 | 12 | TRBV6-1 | ASSDFAEYNEQF
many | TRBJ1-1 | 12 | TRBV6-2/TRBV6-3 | ASNFPGLNTEAF
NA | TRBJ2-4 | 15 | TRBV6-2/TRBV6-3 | ASSYARTGQAKNIQY
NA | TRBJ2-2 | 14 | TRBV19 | ASSLDRGRITGELF
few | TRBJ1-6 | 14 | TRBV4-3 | ASSQDGGWYNSPLH
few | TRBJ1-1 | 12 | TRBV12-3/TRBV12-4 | ASTLDIWNGEAF
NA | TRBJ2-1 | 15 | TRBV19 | ASSIAGRLAGNYEQF
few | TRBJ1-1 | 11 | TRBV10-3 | AISESRPHEAF
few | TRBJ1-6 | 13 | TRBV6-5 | ASNGGLEDNSPLH
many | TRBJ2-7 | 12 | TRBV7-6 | ASSLRTGGDEQY
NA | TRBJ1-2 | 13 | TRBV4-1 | ASSQGPRKSGGYT
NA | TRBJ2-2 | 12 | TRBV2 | ASRVGQYTGELF
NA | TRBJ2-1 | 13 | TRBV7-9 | ASSSPGDGLDEQF
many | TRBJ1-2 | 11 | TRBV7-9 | ASSGRAYNGYT
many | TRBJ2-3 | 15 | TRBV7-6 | ASSLASGGPGRDTQY
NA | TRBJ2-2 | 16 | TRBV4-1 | ASSPYSGGALATGELV
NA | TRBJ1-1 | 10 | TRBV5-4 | ASSLARVDAL
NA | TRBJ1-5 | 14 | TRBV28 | ASKQLSEGYNQPQH
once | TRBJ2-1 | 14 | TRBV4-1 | ASSQPRDAYYNEQF
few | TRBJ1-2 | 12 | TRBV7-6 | ASRPPGRNYGYT
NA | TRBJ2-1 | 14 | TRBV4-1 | ASSQVGAGAYNEQF
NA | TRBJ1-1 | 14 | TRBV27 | ASRDWTGTMNTEAF
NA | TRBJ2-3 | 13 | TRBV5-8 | ASSQGQGTTDTQY